This T cell receptor (beta chain) originates from a study of T-cell reconstitution after alpha-beta-depleted transplantation in children. The ends were cut back, 5 bases at V and 0 bases at J, with 18 bases in the middle. CDR1 and CDR2 (germline): SGHRS, YFSETQ. There are 18 residues in the CDR3. Regarding this clonotype: Its target is unknown.

General study results and limits: When one year had passed after transplant, most T-cell counts and diversity came from newly produced T cells. Surviving recipient T cells and intrathymic progenitors accounted for some patients' high TCRbeta diversity at day 60.

Construction of the TCRbeta library involved unique molecular identifiers. TCRdb re-called the PCR reads through MiXCR, storing one row per CDR3 protein. The sample lists more than 400,000 distinct CDR3 sequences; 10% to 12% were seen once. This rearrangement joins TRBV5-1 to TRBJ2-6; perhaps D is TRBD1 or TRBD2 (5 bases each). The TCR originated in a female patient aged 2 to 10 who had a stem cell transplant for aplastic anemia, so the T cells may come from the graft donor. Material: PBMCs, mostly from graft donor cells, obtained 180 days after TCRalphabeta/CD19-depleted stem cell transplant. CDR3 coding DNA: TGCGCCAGCAGTCCCATACCTGTTGGGGGCTCTGGGGCCAACGTCCTGACTTTC. Translating gives CASSPIPVGGSGANVLTF.